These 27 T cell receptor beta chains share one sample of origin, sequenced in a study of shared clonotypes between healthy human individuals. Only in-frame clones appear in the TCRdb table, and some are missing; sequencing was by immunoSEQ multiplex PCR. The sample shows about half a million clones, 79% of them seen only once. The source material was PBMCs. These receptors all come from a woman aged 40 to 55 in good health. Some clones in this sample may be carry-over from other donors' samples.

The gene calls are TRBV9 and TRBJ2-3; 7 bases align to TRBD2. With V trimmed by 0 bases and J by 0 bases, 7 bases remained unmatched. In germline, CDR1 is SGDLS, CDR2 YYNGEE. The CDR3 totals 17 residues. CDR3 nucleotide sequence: TGTGCCAGCAGCGTAGACCCTAGCGGTACTAGCACAGATACGCAGTATTTT. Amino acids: CASSVDPSGTSTDTQYF.

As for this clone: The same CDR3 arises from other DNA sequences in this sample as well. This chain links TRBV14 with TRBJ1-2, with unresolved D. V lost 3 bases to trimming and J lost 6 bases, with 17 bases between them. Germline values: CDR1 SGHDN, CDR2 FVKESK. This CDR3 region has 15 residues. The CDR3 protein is CASSQGQANRNGYTF. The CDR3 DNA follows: TGTGCCAGCAGCCAGGGCCAGGCCAACCGGAATGGCTACACCTTC. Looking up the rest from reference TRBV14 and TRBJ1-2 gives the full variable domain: EAGVTQFPSHSVIEKGQTVTLRCDPISGHDNLYWYRRVMGKEIKFLLHFVKESKQDESGMPNNRFLAERTGGTYSTLKVQPAELEDSGVYFCASSQGQANRNGYTFGSGTRLTVV.

Here the CDR3 DNA reads TGTGCCACCAATTCCCGGGCTGAAGCTTTCTTT. Protein product: CATNSRAEAFF. The chain recombines TRBV19 with TRBJ1-1; D is ambiguous. V was clipped by 10 bases and J by 6 bases, with 12 bases between them. The CDR3 runs 11 residues. From germline, CDR1 is LNHDA and CDR2 SQIVND (reference sequence).

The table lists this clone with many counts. The CDR3 nucleotides are TGTGCCAGCTCACCAATAACAAAGAACACTGAAGCTTTCTTT. Translated, it gives CASSPITKNTEAFF. The rearrangement links TRBV18 to TRBJ1-1; D is unresolved. Germline CDR1 and CDR2: KGHSH and LQKENI. Deletions cut 2 bases from V and 1 base from J, with 8 bases between. This CDR3 has 14 residues.

The CDR3 DNA is TGTGCCAGCAGCTTGGCCGGGACAGTTGAAGCTTTCTTT. As protein: CASSLAGTVEAFF. The V call is TRBV5-4, the J call TRBJ1-1; 7 nucleotides line up with TRBD1. With V trimmed by 0 bases and J by 7 bases, 3 bases remained unmatched. The CDR3 extends over 13 amino acids. Germline V CDR1 and CDR2: SGHNT, YYREEE (reference sequence).

The CDR3 DNA is TGTGCCAGCAGGGACAGCAGCTCCTACGAGCAGTACTTC. Translating gives CASRDSSSYEQYF. The V gene is TRBV27, the J gene TRBJ2-7, with D perhaps TRBD1 (6 bases). CDR1 is MNHEY and CDR2 is SMNVEV in the germline V gene (reference sequence). The V end lost 6 bases, the J end lost 0 bases, and 9 bases lay between the germline ends. This CDR3 has 13 residues.

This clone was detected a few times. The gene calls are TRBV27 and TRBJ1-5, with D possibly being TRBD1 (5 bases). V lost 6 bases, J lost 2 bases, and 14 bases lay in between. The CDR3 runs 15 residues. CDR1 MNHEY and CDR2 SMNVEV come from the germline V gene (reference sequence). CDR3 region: CASRSRGVGNQPQHF. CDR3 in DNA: TGTGCCAGCAGATCCCGAGGGGTAGGCAATCAGCCCCAGCATTTT.

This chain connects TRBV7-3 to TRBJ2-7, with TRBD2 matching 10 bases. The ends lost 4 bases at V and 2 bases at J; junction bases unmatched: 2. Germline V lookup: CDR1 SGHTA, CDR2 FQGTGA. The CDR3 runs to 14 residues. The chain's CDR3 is CASSSSGSAYEQYF. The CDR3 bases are TGTGCCAGCAGCTCTAGCGGGAGTGCCTACGAGCAGTACTTC. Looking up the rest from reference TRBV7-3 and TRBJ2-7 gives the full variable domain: GAGVSQTPSNKVTEKGKYVELRCDPISGHTALYWYRQSLGQGPEFLIYFQGTGAADDSGLPNDRFFAVRPEGSVSTLKIQRTERGDSAVYLCASSSSGSAYEQYFGPGTRLTVT.

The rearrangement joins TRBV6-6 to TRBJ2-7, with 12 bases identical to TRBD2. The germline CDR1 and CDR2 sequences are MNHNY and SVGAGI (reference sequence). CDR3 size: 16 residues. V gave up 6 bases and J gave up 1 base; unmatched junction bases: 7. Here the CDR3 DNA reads TGTGCCAGCAGCAGACTAGCGGGAGTTGGTTCCTACGAGCAGTACTTC. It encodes CASSRLAGVGSYEQYF.

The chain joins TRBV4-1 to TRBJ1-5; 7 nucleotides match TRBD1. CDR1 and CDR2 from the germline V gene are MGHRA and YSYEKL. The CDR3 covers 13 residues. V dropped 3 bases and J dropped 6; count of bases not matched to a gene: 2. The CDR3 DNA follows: TGCGCCAGCAGCCAGCCAGGGGGTCAGCCCCAGCATTTT. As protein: CASSQPGGQPQHF.

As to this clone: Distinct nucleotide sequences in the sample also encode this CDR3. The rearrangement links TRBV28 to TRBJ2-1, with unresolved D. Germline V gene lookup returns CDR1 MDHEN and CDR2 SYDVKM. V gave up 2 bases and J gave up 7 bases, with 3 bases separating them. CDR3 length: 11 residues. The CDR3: CASSLRNEQFF. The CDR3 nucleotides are TGTGCCAGCAGTTTACGGAATGAGCAGTTCTTC.

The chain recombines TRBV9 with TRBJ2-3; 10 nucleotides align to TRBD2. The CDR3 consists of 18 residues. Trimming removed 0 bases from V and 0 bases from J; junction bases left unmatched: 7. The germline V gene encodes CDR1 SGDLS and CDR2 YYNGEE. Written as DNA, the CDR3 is TGTGCCAGCAGCGTAGCACAAGGACTAGCGGAGAGCACAGATACGCAGTATTTT. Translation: CASSVAQGLAESTDTQYF.

DNA for the CDR3: TGCGCCAGCAGCTTGACGTACGATCAGCCCCAGCATTTT. Its translation: CASSLTYDQPQHF. The rearrangement links TRBV5-1 to TRBJ1-5; D not certain. Per germline, CDR1 SGHRS and CDR2 YFSETQ. V shed 1 base and J shed 5 bases, with 7 bases lying between them. CDR3 size: 13 residues.

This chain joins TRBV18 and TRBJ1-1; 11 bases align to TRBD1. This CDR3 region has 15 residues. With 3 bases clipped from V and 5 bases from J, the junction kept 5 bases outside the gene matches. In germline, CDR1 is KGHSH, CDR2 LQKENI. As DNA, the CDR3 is TGTGCCAGCTCACCCGGACAGGGGGCAAGGACTGAAGCTTTCTTT. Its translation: CASSPGQGARTEAFF. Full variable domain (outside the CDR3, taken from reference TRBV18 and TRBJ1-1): NAGVMQNPRHLVRRRGQEARLRCSPMKGHSHVYWYRQLPEEGLKFMVYLQKENIIDESGMPKERFSAEFPKEGPSILRIQQVVRGDSAAYFCASSPGQGARTEAFFGQGTRLTVV.

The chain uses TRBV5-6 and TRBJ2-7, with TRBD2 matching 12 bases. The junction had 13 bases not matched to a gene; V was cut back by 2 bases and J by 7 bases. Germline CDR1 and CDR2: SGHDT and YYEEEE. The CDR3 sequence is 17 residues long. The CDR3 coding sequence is TGTGCCAGCAGCTTTATCGGGCTAGCGGGAGGGGAAGGTGAGCAGTACTTC. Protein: CASSFIGLAGGEGEQYF.

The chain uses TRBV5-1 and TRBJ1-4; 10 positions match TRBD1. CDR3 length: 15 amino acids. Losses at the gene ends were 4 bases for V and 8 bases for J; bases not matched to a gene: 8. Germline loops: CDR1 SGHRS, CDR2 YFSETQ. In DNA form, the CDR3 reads TGCGCCAGCAGCCAATCCGGGACAGGGGAGGAAAAACTGTTTTTT. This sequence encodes CASSQSGTGEEKLFF. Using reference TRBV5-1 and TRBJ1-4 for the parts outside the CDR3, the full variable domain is KAGVTQTPRYLIKTRGQQVTLSCSPISGHRSVSWYQQTPGQGLQFLFEYFSETQRNKGNFPGRFSGRQFSNSRSEMNVSTLELGDSALYLCASSQSGTGEEKLFFGSGTQLSVL.

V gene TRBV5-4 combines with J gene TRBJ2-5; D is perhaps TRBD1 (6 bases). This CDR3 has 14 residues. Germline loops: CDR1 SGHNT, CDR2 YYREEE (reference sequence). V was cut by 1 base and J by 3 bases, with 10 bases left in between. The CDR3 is CASSLRAGEETQYF. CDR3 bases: TGTGCCAGCAGCTTGCGGGCAGGGGAAGAGACCCAGTACTTC.

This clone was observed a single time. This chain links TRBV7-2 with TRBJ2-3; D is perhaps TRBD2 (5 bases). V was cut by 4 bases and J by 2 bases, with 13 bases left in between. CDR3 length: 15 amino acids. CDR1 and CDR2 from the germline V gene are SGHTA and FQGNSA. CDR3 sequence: CASSSREYYTDTQYF. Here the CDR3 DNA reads TGTGCCAGCAGCTCCCGGGAATATTACACAGATACGCAGTATTTT.

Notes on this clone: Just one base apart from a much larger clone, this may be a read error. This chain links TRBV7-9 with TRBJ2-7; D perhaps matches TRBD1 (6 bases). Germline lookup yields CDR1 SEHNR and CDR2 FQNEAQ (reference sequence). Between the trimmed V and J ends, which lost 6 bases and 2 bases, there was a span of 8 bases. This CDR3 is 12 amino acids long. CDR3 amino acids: CASSWTAYEQYF. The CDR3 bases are TGTGCCAGCAGTTGGACAGCCTACGAGCAGTACTTC. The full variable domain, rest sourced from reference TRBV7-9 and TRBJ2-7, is DTGVSQNPRHKITKRGQNVTFRCDPISEHNRLYWYRQTLGQGPEFLTYFQNEAQLEKSRLLSDRFSAERPKGSFSTLEIQRTEQGDSAMYLCASSWTAYEQYFGPGTRLTVT.

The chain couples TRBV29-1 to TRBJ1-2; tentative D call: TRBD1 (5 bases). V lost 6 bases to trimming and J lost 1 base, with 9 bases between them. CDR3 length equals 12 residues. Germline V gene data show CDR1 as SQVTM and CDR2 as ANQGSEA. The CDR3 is CSVGTYNYGYTF. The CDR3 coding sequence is TGCAGCGTCGGGACTTATAACTATGGCTACACCTTC.

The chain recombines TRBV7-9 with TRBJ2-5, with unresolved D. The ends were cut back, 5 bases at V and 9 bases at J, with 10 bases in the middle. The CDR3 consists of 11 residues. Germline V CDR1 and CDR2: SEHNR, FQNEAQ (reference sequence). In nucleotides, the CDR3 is TGTGCCAGCAGCGTAACCGGGCCCCAGTACTTC. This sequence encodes CASSVTGPQYF.

The CDR3 DNA reads TGTGCCAGCAGCCGCGCCGGGAGTGCCTACGAGCAGTACTTC. Its translation: CASSRAGSAYEQYF. J is TRBJ2-7 and V is TRBV27; tentatively, D is TRBD2 (6 bases). Germline V gene data show CDR1 as MNHEY and CDR2 as SMNVEV (reference sequence). V lost 6 bases to trimming and J lost 2 bases, with 14 bases between them. The CDR3 has 14 residues.

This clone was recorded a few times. The CDR3 nucleotides are TGTGCCAGCAGGCTGCCCGGGGCAGATACGCAGTATTTT. Translated: CASRLPGADTQYF. This chain joins TRBV6-5 and TRBJ2-3; D possibly corresponds to TRBD2 (5 bases). The V end was cut by 6 bases, the J end by 4 bases, with 11 bases between. CDR1 is MNHEY and CDR2 is SVGAGI in the germline V gene. The CDR3 length is 13 residues.

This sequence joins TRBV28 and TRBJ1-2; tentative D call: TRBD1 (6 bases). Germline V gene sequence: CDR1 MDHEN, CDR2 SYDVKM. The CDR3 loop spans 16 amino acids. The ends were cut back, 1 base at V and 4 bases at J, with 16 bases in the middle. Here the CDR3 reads CASSLFAGQPFYGYTF. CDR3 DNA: TGTGCCAGCAGTTTATTTGCCGGACAGCCGTTCTATGGCTACACCTTC.

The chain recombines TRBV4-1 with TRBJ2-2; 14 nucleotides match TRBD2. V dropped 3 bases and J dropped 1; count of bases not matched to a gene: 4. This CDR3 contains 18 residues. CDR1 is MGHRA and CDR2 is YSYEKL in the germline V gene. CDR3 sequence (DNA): TGCGCCAGCAGCCAGACTAGCGGGAGGGCCCAGAACACCGGGGAGCTGTTTTTT. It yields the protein CASSQTSGRAQNTGELFF.

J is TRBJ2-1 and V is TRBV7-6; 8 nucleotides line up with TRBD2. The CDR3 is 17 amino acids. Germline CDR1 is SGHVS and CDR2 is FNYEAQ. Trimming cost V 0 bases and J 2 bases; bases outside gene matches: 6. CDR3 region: CASSLAKREGPYNEQFF. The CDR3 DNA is TGTGCCAGCAGCTTAGCCAAACGGGAGGGCCCCTACAATGAGCAGTTCTTC.

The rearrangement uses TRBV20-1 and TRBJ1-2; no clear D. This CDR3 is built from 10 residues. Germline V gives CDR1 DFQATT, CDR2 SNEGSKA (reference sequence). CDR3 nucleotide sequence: TGCACCGCAGACGAGTATGGCTACACCTTC. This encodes CTADEYGYTF.